This T cell receptor beta chain was sequenced during a study of blood T cell repertoires in COVID-19. Study-level information: Samples of COVID-19 (acute and convalescent) were obtained from the United States, Italy and Spain. In each case, the material was cDNA or gDNA derived from T cells, B-cell-depleted T cells, or PBMCs.

Authors' processing steps: Nucleated cell number was recorded as an estimate derived from reference gene primer amplification. Here immunoSEQ multiplex PCR was the method, and the copy in TCRdb shows in-frame clones only, minus some. V, J and clone size are those of that table, while D and trimming were read from the DNA. In the table there are 150,000 to 200,000 clones, around 85% of which are singletons. Trimming took off 7 bases at V and 9 bases at J, with 13 bases between the two ends. The CDR3 runs to 12 residues. CDR1 and CDR2 (germline): SEHNR, FQNEAQ (reference sequence). The sequencing sample was made of peripheral blood. This clonotype was obtained from a human donor in a cohort sampled during active COVID-19. The J gene is TRBJ2-1, the V gene TRBV7-9; D not certain. The DNA for the CDR3 is TGTGCCAGCAACCCCTATTACGGTGAGCAGTTCTTC. Encoded protein: CASNPYYGEQFF.